These 25 T cell receptor beta chains were sequenced from one sample in a study of cytomegalovirus exposure and HLA in healthy donors. Both 60 Vbeta primers and 13 Jbeta primers went into the PCR. Only in-frame clones appear in the TCRdb table, and some are missing; sequencing was by immunoSEQ multiplex PCR. The data contain around 250,000 clones, about 80% of them singletons. Sequencing used PBMCs. The receptors come from a woman between 55 and 75 years old in good health and CMV-seropositive.

A word on this clone: Germline and junction disagree at one end, which may indicate a read error. The chain carries TRBV7-9 and TRBJ2-5, with a weak D call TRBD2 (5 bases). Germline-derived CDR1 and CDR2 are SEHNR and FQNEAQ (reference sequence). The CDR3 contains 13 residues. In nucleotides, the CDR3 is TGTTCCAGCAGCCGGGGAGCCCAAGAGACCCAGTACTTC. Translation: CSSSRGAQETQYF.

The gene calls are TRBV5-1 and TRBJ1-1; the D gene is possibly TRBD1 (5 bases). Germline loops: CDR1 SGHRS, CDR2 YFSETQ. V dropped 1 base and J dropped 1 base, with 8 bases sitting between them. The CDR3 is made up of 14 amino acids. CDR3 sequence (DNA): TGCGCCAGCAGCTTGACTCAGGGGAACACTGAAGCTTTCTTT. Residues: CASSLTQGNTEAFF.

The chain joins TRBV18 to TRBJ1-1; TRBD1 agrees at 10 bases. This CDR3 is built from 13 residues. The V segment lost 3 bases and the J segment 10 bases; nucleotides outside the gene matches: 5. Per the germline V gene, CDR1 is KGHSH and CDR2 is LQKENI. CDR3 protein: CASSPTGGVGAFF. CDR3 nucleotides: TGTGCCAGCTCACCGACAGGGGGCGTAGGAGCTTTCTTT. Looking up the rest from reference TRBV18 and TRBJ1-1 gives the full variable domain: NAGVMQNPRHLVRRRGQEARLRCSPMKGHSHVYWYRQLPEEGLKFMVYLQKENIIDESGMPKERFSAEFPKEGPSILRIQQVVRGDSAAYFCASSPTGGVGAFFGQGTRLTVV.

This rearrangement joins TRBV6-1 to TRBJ2-7; tentative D call: TRBD1 (5 bases). The germline V and J ends were trimmed by 3 bases and 0 bases, with 12 bases remaining between them. The CDR3 extends over 15 amino acids. Germline V CDR1 and CDR2: MNHNS, SASEGT. The CDR3: CASSEHRSSSYEQYF. The CDR3, as DNA: TGTGCCAGCAGTGAGCACAGGAGTAGCTCCTACGAGCAGTACTTC.

The chain carries TRBV29-1 and TRBJ2-7; TRBD1 might be the D (6 bases). This CDR3 has 13 amino acids. V lost 4 bases to trimming and J lost 3 bases, with 13 bases between them. The V gene's germline CDR1 is SQVTM and CDR2 ANQGSEA. The CDR3 reads CSVAQGNIYEQYF. CDR3 in DNA: TGCAGCGTTGCCCAGGGGAATATCTACGAGCAGTACTTC.

V is TRBV30 and J is TRBJ2-3; 12 bases map to TRBD2. CDR3 length equals 14 residues. The J segment lost 5 bases and the V segment lost 3 bases, leaving 3 bases of the junction unmatched. Germline V gene sequence: CDR1 GTSNPN, CDR2 SVGIG (reference sequence). The CDR3 DNA follows: TGTGCCTGGAGGCTAGCGGGAGGGGGAGATACGCAGTATTTT. This gives the protein CAWRLAGGGDTQYF.

CDR3 nucleotide sequence: TGTGCCAGCAGCCCCCCCCACACAGGGTCCCCCTCCTACGAGCAGTACTTC. Protein sequence: CASSPPHTGSPSYEQYF. The chain employs TRBV7-9 and TRBJ2-7; TRBD1 is a possible D gene (6 bases). V shed 5 bases and J shed 0 bases, with 20 bases lying between them. The CDR3 runs to 17 residues. CDR1 is SEHNR, CDR2 FQNEAQ, per germline (reference sequence).

The chain employs TRBV29-1 and TRBJ1-2; D not certain. Germline V gives CDR1 SQVTM, CDR2 ANQGSEA. The CDR3 spans 19 residues. Trimming cost V 5 bases and J 5 bases, with 33 bases left between them. The DNA for the CDR3 is TGCAGCGTTATTTCCCCCTTGGTGGGGAGCGACTTTTTGAGTTATGGCTACACCTTC. This gives the protein CSVISPLVGSDFLSYGYTF.

The chain recombines TRBV18 with TRBJ1-1; weak D call: TRBD1 (6 bases). Trimming pared 3 bases from V and 4 bases from J, leaving 18 bases between. Germline CDR1 is KGHSH and CDR2 is LQKENI. The CDR3 covers 16 residues. CDR3 residues: CASSPTNQGLATEAFF. The CDR3 DNA reads as TGTGCCAGCTCACCGACAAATCAGGGGTTAGCCACTGAAGCTTTCTTT. The full variable domain, completed using reference TRBV18 and TRBJ1-1, is NAGVMQNPRHLVRRRGQEARLRCSPMKGHSHVYWYRQLPEEGLKFMVYLQKENIIDESGMPKERFSAEFPKEGPSILRIQQVVRGDSAAYFCASSPTNQGLATEAFFGQGTRLTVV.

The chain is built from TRBV7-6 and TRBJ1-3, with D possibly TRBD1 on 6 matching bases. CDR1 is SGHVS and CDR2 is FNYEAQ in the germline V gene. The CDR3 is made up of 15 amino acids. Trimming removed 2 bases from V and 2 bases from J, with 10 bases in between. The CDR3 coding sequence is TGTGCCAGCAGCTTACAGGGGTTAACTGGAAACACCATATATTTT. This codes for CASSLQGLTGNTIYF.

The sample holds a few counts of this clone. The chain's CDR3 is CATWTGGPYEQYF. In DNA form, the CDR3 reads TGTGCCACCTGGACAGGGGGGCCCTACGAGCAGTACTTC. The chain joins TRBV2 to TRBJ2-7; 10 bases align to TRBD1. The V gene's germline CDR1 is SNHLY and CDR2 FYNNEI. This CDR3 contains 13 residues. V shed 10 bases, J shed 2 bases, and the junction held 5 bases outside the gene matches.

The V and J genes are TRBV5-1 and TRBJ2-3; TRBD2 matches at 7 bases. V shed 4 bases and J 3 bases; nucleotides not matched to a gene: 14. The CDR3 has 17 residues. Germline V lookup: CDR1 SGHRS, CDR2 YFSETQ. CDR3 nucleotide sequence: TGCGCCAGCAGCCCTACCGGGGGGACGTATACGACAGATACGCAGTATTTT. Translation gives CASSPTGGTYTTDTQYF. Full variable domain (outside the CDR3, taken from reference TRBV5-1 and TRBJ2-3): KAGVTQTPRYLIKTRGQQVTLSCSPISGHRSVSWYQQTPGQGLQFLFEYFSETQRNKGNFPGRFSGRQFSNSRSEMNVSTLELGDSALYLCASSPTGGTYTTDTQYFGPGTRLTVL.

This clone was observed once. The chain is built from TRBV4-1 and TRBJ1-2, with a tentative D call TRBD1 (5 bases). CDR1 and CDR2 (germline): MGHRA, YSYEKL. The CDR3 extends over 13 amino acids. Trimming removed 3 bases from V and 4 bases from J, with 9 bases in between. The CDR3 reads CASSQGTGYGYTF. Here the CDR3 DNA reads TGCGCCAGCAGCCAGGGCACAGGCTATGGCTACACCTTC.

The J gene is TRBJ1-3, the V gene TRBV28; 7 nucleotides align to TRBD1. After removal of 7 bases from V and 0 bases from J, the junction contained 9 bases not matched to a gene. There are 16 residues in the CDR3. Germline values: CDR1 MDHEN, CDR2 SYDVKM. CDR3 DNA: TGTGCCAGCAAACGACAGGGACGACGCTCTGGAAACACCATATATTTT. Its protein is CASKRQGRRSGNTIYF. Supplemented by reference TRBV28 and TRBJ1-3, the full variable domain reads DVKVTQSSRYLVKRTGEKVFLECVQDMDHENMFWYRQDPGLGLRLIYFSYDVKMKEKGDIPEGYSVSREKKERFSLILESASTNQTSMYLCASKRQGRRSGNTIYFGEGSWLTVV.

This chain uses TRBV28 with TRBJ2-7, with TRBD2 matching 8 bases. Germline CDR1 is MDHEN and CDR2 is SYDVKM. The CDR3 runs to 15 residues. Germline trimming cut 5 bases from V and 0 bases from J; bases unmatched to any gene: 6. In DNA, the CDR3 is TGTGCCAGCAGTCCGCCCGGGACTAGCTCCTACGAGCAGTACTTC. Translating it yields CASSPPGTSSYEQYF.

The chain carries TRBV28 and TRBJ2-3; D is perhaps TRBD1 (6 bases). V dropped 6 bases and J dropped 2 bases, with 9 bases sitting between them. The CDR3 covers 13 residues. Germline CDR1 is MDHEN and CDR2 is SYDVKM. Here the CDR3 reads CASSRDNTDTQYF. As DNA, the CDR3 is TGTGCCAGCAGCAGGGACAACACAGATACGCAGTATTTT.

This clone was observed once. The chain carries TRBV7-6 and TRBJ1-4; D perhaps matches TRBD1 (5 bases). V was trimmed by 6 bases and J by 0 bases, leaving 14 bases between them. Germline V gene sequence: CDR1 SGHVS, CDR2 FNYEAQ. This CDR3 comprises 16 residues. This CDR3 reads CASSKRTPTTNEKLFF. The CDR3 DNA is TGTGCCAGCAGTAAAAGGACACCCACAACTAATGAAAAACTGTTTTTT.

V usage is TRBV4-1 and J usage is TRBJ2-1, with 9 bases fitting TRBD1. Per germline, CDR1 MGHRA and CDR2 YSYEKL. The length of the CDR3 is 17 residues. After removal of 4 bases from V and 5 bases from J, the junction contained 12 bases not matched to a gene. CDR3 coding DNA: TGCGCCAGCAGCCTATTGGGACAGGGCTATCTGGACAATGAGCAGTTCTTC. Translated: CASSLLGQGYLDNEQFF.

This clone turned up a few times. The gene calls are TRBV18 and TRBJ1-1; no clear D gene. CDR3 length equals 13 residues. Germline lookup yields CDR1 KGHSH and CDR2 LQKENI. Trimming took 3 bases from V and 1 from J, leaving 6 bases between them. The CDR3 region has the DNA TGTGCCAGCTCACCGGCACAGAACACTGAAGCTTTCTTT. This sequence encodes CASSPAQNTEAFF.

CDR3 nucleotides: TGTGCCAGCAGTGATGGCGGGCTCTACGAGCAGTACTTC. Translating gives CASSDGGLYEQYF. This chain uses TRBV2 with TRBJ2-7; D is possibly TRBD2 (5 bases). The CDR3 runs 13 residues. V lost 3 bases and J lost 3, with 9 bases in between. Germline V gives CDR1 SNHLY, CDR2 FYNNEI.

J is TRBJ1-2 and V is TRBV19, with 10 bases that match TRBD1. Germline trimming cut 2 bases from V and 1 base from J; bases unmatched to any gene: 7. This CDR3 region has 17 residues. Germline V gene lookup returns CDR1 LNHDA and CDR2 SQIVND (reference sequence). The chain's CDR3 is CASSIMGQGPINYGYTF. The CDR3, as DNA: TGTGCCAGTAGTATAATGGGACAGGGGCCCATTAACTATGGCTACACCTTC.

The rearrangement uses TRBV25-1 and TRBJ2-1; 7 positions agree with TRBD2. The junction had 4 bases not matched to a gene; V was cut back by 4 bases and J by 4 bases. The CDR3 extends over 14 amino acids. Looked up from germline, CDR1 is MGHDK and CDR2 is SYGVNS. The CDR3 sequence: CASSGGGIYNEQFF. The CDR3 nucleotides are TGTGCCAGCAGTGGGGGAGGGATTTACAATGAGCAGTTCTTC. Full variable domain (outside the CDR3, taken from reference TRBV25-1 and TRBJ2-1): EADIYQTPRYLVIGTGKKITLECSQTMGHDKMYWYQQDPGMELHLIHYSYGVNSTEKGDLSSESTVSRIRTEHFPLTLESARPSHTSQYLCASSGGGIYNEQFFGPGTRLTVL.

Comment on this clone: At one of its ends the junction is not consistent with the germline gene, which may arise from a read error. The DNA for the CDR3 is TGTTCCAGCAGCTTTCCGGGACAGGTTCGATACGAGCAGTACTTC. This translates into CSSSFPGQVRYEQYF. This rearrangement joins TRBV7-9 to TRBJ2-7; 8 positions agree with TRBD1. The CDR3 extends over 15 amino acids. The V gene's germline CDR1 is SEHNR and CDR2 FQNEAQ (reference sequence).

The table lists this clone with a few counts. The rearrangement uses TRBV7-9 and TRBJ2-5; D gene unclear. Germline CDR1 SEHNR, CDR2 FQNEAQ (reference sequence). Trimming took off 1 base at V and 7 bases at J, with 4 bases between the two ends. The CDR3 covers 11 residues. The CDR3 nucleotides read TGTGCCAGCAGCTTAGATATGACCCAGTACTTC. It is translated as CASSLDMTQYF.

This clone was found a few times. The rearrangement uses TRBV19 and TRBJ1-4; D is unresolved. The V gene lost 6 bases and the J gene lost 8 bases, with 19 bases spanning the gap. The CDR3 sequence is 15 residues long. Germline-derived CDR1 and CDR2 are LNHDA and SQIVND (reference sequence). The CDR3 loop reads CASSPLLGGGEKLFF. The CDR3 DNA sequence: TGTGCCAGTAGCCCCCTTCTGGGAGGAGGGGAAAAACTGTTTTTT.